This TCR beta chain was found in a study of monozygotic twins with inflammatory bowel disease. Study-wide points: Repertoire similarity was not found to differ between concordant and discordant twins, possibly from limited power.

In germline, CDR1 is SGHRS, CDR2 YFSETQ. The length of the CDR3 is 15 residues. TCRdb re-called the 5' RACE reads, yielding one record per CDR3 amino acid sequence without DNA. The sample table sets out a few hundred thousand distinct CDR3 sequences. Phlebotomy per donor yielded a single 2.5 ml blood sample. Whole-blood RNA isolation (total RNA) proceeded without T cell sorting. Remarks on this clonotype: Its antigen is not known.

This sequence was found in a human donor with ulcerative colitis or Crohn's disease, or a healthy co-twin of an affected twin (not recorded which). Sequenced input: blood. The V gene is TRBV5-1, the J gene TRBJ2-4; TCRdb indicates TRBD2, and absent DNA this call remains unverified. The CDR3 here is CASSLGLAGADIQYF.